This T cell receptor beta chain was sequenced in a study of response to subunit inactivated influenza vaccine. TCRdb processed the RT-PCR reads anew with MiXCR; each CDR3 protein has one entry. This table holds roughly 500,000 distinct CDR3 sequences, about 25% found once. Findings and limits, study-wide: New T cells are recruited in small numbers by each seasonal influenza vaccination, according to the authors' suggestion.

On this clonotype: The antigen remains undetermined.

CDR3 size: 15 residues. Germline V gene sequence: CDR1 DFQATT, CDR2 SNEGSKA (reference sequence). J was trimmed by 8 bases and V by 0 bases; bases with no gene match: 7. The sequence derives from a man aged 50 to 59 who received an inactivated influenza vaccine. Sequences were derived from CD4+ T cells sorted from PBMCs, sampled around 5 days after vaccination. The rearrangement links TRBV20-1 to TRBJ1-2; 12 bases fit TRBD1. This chain's CDR3 is CSARDQGQGARGYTF. The DNA for the CDR3 is TGCAGTGCTAGAGACCAGGGACAGGGGGCGAGGGGCTACACCTTC.